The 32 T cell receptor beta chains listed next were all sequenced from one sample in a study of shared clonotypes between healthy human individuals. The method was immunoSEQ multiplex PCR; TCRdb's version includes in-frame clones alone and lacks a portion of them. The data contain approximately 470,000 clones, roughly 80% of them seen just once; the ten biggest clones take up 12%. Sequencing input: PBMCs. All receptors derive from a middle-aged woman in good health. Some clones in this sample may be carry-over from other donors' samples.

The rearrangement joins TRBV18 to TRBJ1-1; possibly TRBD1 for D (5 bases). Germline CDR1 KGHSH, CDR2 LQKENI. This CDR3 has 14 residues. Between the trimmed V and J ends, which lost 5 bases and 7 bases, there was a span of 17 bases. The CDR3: CASSMGTATFEAFF. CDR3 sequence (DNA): TGTGCCAGCTCAATGGGGACGGCCACCTTTGAAGCTTTCTTT.

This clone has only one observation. The CDR3 reads CASSLDAEKLFF. The CDR3 DNA reads TGTGCCAGCAGCTTGGATGCTGAAAAACTGTTTTTT. The V call is TRBV5-6, the J call TRBJ1-4; D ambiguous. Looked up from germline, CDR1 is SGHDT and CDR2 is YYEEEE. The CDR3 sequence is 12 residues long. The V end was cut by 0 bases, the J end by 7 bases, with 4 bases between.

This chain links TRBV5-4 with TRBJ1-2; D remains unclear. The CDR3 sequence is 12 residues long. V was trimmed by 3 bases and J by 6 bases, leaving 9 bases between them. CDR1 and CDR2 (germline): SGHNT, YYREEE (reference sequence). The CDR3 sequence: CASSSGPDGYTF. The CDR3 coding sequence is TGTGCCAGCAGCTCAGGACCGGATGGCTACACCTTC.

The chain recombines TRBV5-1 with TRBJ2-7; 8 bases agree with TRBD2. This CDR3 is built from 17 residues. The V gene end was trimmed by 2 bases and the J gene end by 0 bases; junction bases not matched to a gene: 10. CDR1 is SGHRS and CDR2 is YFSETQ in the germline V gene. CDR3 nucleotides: TGCGCCAGCAGCTTTGGCGGACGCGGGGGGATCTCCTACGAGCAGTACTTC. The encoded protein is CASSFGGRGGISYEQYF.

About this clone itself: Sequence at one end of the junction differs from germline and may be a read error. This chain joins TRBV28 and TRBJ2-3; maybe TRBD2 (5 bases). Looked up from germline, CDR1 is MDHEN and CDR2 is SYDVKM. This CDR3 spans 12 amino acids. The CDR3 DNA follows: TGTGCCAGCAGTTTGGGAGACGGTACACGAGATTTT. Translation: CASSLGDGTRDF.

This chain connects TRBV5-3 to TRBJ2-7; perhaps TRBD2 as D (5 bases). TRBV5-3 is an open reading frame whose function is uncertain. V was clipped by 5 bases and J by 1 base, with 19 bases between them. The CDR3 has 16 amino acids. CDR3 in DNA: TGTGCCAGAAGTCCGAAAAAAAAAGGACTTTCCTACGAGCAGTACTTC. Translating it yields CARSPKKKGLSYEQYF.

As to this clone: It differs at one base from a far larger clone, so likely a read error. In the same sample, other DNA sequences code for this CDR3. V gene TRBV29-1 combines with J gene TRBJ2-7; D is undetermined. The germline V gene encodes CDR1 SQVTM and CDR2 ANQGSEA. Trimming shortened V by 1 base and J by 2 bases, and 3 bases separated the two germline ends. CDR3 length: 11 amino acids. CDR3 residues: CSVEGAYEQYF. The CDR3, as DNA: TGCAGCGTTGAAGGTGCCTACGAGCAGTACTTC.

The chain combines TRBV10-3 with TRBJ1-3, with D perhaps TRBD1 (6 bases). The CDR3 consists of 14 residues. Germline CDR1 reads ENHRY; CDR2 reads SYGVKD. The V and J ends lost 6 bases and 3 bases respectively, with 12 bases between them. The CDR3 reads CAIRRTVGGNTIYF. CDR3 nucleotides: TGTGCCATCAGGAGGACAGTTGGTGGAAACACCATATATTTT.

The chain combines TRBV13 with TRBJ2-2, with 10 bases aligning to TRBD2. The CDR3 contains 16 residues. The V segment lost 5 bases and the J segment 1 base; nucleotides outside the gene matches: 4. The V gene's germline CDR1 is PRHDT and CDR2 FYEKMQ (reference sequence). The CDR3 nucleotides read TGTGCCAGCAGCGCTCGGACTAGCGGGAACACCGGGGAGCTGTTTTTT. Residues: CASSARTSGNTGELFF.

The CDR3 protein is CASSLEREADSTDTQYF. CDR3 bases: TGCGCCAGCAGCTTGGAACGGGAGGCCGACTCCACAGATACGCAGTATTTT. The gene calls are TRBV5-1 and TRBJ2-3; 7 nucleotides line up with TRBD2. There are 17 residues in the CDR3. Trimming took 0 bases from V and 2 from J; bases not matched to a gene: 9. Per germline, CDR1 SGHRS and CDR2 YFSETQ. Using reference TRBV5-1 and TRBJ2-3 for the parts outside the CDR3, the full variable domain is KAGVTQTPRYLIKTRGQQVTLSCSPISGHRSVSWYQQTPGQGLQFLFEYFSETQRNKGNFPGRFSGRQFSNSRSEMNVSTLELGDSALYLCASSLEREADSTDTQYFGPGTRLTVL.

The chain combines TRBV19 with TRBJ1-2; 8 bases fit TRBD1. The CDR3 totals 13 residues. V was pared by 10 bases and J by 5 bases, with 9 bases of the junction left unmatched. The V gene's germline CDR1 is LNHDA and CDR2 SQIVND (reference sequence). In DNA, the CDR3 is TGTGCCACCGCCGACAGGGGAGGGTATGGCTACACCTTC. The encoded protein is CATADRGGYGYTF.

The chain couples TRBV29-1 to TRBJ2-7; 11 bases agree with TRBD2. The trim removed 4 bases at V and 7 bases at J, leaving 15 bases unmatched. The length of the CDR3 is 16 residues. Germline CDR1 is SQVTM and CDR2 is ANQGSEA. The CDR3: CSVGMLAGGPLGEQYF. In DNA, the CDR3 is TGCAGCGTTGGGATGTTAGCGGGAGGGCCTTTGGGAGAGCAGTACTTC.

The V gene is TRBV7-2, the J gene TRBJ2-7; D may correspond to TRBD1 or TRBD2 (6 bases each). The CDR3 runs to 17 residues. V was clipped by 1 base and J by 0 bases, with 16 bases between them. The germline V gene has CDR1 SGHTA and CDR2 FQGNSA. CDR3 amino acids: CASSLGGGGSGSYEQYF. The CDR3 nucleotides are TGTGCCAGCAGCTTAGGAGGGGGAGGTTCTGGCTCCTACGAGCAGTACTTC.

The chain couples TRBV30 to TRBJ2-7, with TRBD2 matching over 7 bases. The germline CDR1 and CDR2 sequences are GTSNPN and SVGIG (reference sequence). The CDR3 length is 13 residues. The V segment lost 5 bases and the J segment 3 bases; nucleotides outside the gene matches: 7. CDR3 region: CAWRAGVGYEQYF. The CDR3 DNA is TGTGCCTGGCGGGCGGGAGTAGGCTACGAGCAGTACTTC.

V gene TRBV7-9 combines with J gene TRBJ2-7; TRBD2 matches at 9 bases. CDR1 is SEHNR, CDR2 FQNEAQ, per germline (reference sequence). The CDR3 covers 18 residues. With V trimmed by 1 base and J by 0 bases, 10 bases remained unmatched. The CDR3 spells CASSLGPSGRTNSYEQYF. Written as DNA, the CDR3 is TGTGCCAGCAGCTTAGGGCCCAGCGGGAGGACCAACTCCTACGAGCAGTACTTC.

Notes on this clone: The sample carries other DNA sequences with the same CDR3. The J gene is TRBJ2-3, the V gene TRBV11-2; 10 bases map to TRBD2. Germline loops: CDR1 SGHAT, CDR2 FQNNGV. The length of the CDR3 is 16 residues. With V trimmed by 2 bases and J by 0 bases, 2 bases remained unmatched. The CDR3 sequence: CASSLRLAGSTDTQYF. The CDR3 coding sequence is TGTGCCAGCAGCTTACGACTAGCGGGCAGCACAGATACGCAGTATTTT.

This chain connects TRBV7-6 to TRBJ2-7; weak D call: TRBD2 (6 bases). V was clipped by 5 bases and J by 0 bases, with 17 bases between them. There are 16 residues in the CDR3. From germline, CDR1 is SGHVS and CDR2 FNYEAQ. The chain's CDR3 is CASSPASGLASYEQYF. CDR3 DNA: TGTGCCAGCAGCCCGGCATCGGGACTCGCCTCCTACGAGCAGTACTTC.

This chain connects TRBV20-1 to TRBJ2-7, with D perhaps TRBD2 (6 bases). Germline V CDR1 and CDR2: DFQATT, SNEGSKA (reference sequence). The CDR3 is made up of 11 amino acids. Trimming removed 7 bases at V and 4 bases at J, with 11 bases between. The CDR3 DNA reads TGCAGTGTCAATAGCGGTTACGAGCAGTACTTC. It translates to CSVNSGYEQYF.

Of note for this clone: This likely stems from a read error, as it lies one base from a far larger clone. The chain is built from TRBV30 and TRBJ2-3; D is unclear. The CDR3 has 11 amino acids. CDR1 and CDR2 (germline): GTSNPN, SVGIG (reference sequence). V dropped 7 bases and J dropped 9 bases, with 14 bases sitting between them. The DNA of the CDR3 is TGTGCCTATTCCCTAAGCCACACGCAGTATTTT. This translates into CAYSLSHTQYF.

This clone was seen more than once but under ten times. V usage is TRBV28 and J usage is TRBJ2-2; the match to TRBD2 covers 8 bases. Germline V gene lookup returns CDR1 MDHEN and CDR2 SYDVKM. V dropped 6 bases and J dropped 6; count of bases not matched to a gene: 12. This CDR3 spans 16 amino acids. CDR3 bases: TGTGCCAGCAGACTTACGGGCGGGAGGAGCTCCGGGGAGCTGTTTTTT. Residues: CASRLTGGRSSGELFF.

CDR3 DNA: TGCGCCAGCAGTGACGGACACGTTTACGAGCAGTACTTC. Residues: CASSDGHVYEQYF. This chain joins TRBV10-1 and TRBJ2-7; D possibly corresponds to TRBD1 (5 bases). Looked up from germline, CDR1 is WNHNN and CDR2 is SYGVQD (reference sequence). CDR3 length: 13 residues. V gave up 3 bases and J gave up 4 bases, with 10 bases separating them.

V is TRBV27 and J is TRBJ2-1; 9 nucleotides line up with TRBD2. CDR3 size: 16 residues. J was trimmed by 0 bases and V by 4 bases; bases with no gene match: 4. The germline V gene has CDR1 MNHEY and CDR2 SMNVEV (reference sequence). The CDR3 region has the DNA TGTGCCAGCAGTTCCTGGCGGGGGGGCTCCTACAATGAGCAGTTCTTC. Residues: CASSSWRGGSYNEQFF.

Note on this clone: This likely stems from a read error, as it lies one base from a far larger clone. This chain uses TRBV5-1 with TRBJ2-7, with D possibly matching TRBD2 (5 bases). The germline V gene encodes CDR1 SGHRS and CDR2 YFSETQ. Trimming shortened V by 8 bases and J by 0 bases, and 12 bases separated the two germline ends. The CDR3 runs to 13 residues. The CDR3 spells CASSAEVSYEQYF. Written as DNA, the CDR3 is TGCGCCAGTTCGGCGGAGGTCTCCTACGAGCAGTACTTC.

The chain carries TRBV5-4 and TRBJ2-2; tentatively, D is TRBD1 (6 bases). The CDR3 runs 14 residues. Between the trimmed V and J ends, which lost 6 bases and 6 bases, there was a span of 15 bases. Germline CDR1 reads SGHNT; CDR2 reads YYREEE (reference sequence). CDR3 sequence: CASTSASGAGELFF. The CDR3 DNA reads TGTGCCAGCACCTCCGCCTCAGGGGCCGGGGAGCTGTTTTTT.

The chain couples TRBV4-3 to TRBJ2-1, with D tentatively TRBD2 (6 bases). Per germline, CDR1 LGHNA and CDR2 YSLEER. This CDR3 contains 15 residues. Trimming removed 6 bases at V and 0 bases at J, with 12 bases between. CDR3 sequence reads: CASSRRRDSYNEQFF. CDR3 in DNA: TGCGCCAGCAGTCGAAGGCGGGACTCCTACAATGAGCAGTTCTTC.

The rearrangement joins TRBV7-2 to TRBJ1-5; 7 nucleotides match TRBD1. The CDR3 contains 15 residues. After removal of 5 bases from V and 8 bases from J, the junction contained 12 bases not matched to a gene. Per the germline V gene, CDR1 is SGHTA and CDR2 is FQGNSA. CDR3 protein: CASSPRQGKVEPQHF. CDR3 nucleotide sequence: TGTGCCAGCAGCCCCCGACAGGGAAAGGTTGAGCCCCAGCATTTT.

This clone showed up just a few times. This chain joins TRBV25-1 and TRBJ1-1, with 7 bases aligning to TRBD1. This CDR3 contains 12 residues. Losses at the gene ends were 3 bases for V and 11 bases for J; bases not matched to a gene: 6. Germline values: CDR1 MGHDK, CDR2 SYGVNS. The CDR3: CASSDPTGWAFF. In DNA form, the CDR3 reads TGTGCCAGCAGTGACCCGACAGGGTGGGCTTTCTTT.

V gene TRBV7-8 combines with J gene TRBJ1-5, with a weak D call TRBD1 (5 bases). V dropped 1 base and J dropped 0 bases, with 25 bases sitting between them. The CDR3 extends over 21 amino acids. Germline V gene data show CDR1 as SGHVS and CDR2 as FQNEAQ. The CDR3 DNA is TGTGCCAGCAGCTTAGTAAGCCCTCACAGGAACCTTGATATTAGCAATCAGCCCCAGCATTTT. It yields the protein CASSLVSPHRNLDISNQPQHF.

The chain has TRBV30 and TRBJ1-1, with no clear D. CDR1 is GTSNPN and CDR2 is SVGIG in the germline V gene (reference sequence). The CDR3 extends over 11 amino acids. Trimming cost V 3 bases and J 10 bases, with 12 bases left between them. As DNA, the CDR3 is TGTGCCTGGAGCGTGACCTTCGCAGCTTTCTTT. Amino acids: CAWSVTFAAFF.

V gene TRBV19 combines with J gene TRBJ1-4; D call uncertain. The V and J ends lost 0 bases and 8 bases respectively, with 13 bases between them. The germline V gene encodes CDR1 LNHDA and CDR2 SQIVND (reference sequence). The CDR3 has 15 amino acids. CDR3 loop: CASSIDPRWKEKLFF. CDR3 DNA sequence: TGTGCCAGTAGTATAGACCCGAGGTGGAAGGAAAAACTGTTTTTT. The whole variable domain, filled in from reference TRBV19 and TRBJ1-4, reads DGGITQSPKYLFRKEGQNVTLSCEQNLNHDAMYWYRQDPGQGLRLIYYSQIVNDFQKGDIAEGYSVSREKKESFPLTVTSAQKNPTAFYLCASSIDPRWKEKLFFGSGTQLSVL.

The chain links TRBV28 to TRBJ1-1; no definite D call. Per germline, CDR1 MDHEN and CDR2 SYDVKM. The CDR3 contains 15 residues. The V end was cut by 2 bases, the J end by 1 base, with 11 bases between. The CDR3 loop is CASSLIRHRNTEAFF. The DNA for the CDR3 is TGTGCCAGCAGTTTAATCCGACATAGGAACACTGAAGCTTTCTTT.

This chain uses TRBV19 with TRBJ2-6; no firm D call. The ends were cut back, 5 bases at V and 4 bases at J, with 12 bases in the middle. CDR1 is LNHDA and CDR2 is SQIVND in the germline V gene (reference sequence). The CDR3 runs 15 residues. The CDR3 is CASSPPITGANVLTF. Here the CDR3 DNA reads TGTGCCAGTAGTCCTCCTATAACAGGGGCCAACGTCCTGACTTTC. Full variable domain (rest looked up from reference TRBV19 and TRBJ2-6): DGGITQSPKYLFRKEGQNVTLSCEQNLNHDAMYWYRQDPGQGLRLIYYSQIVNDFQKGDIAEGYSVSREKKESFPLTVTSAQKNPTAFYLCASSPPITGANVLTFGAGSRLTVL.